Sequencing of this T cell receptor beta chain was carried out in a study of cytomegalovirus exposure and HLA in healthy donors. At the time of sampling, donors were nominally healthy, though unrecorded immune exposures were likely. The junction had 26 bases not matched to a gene; V was cut back by 11 bases and J by 5 bases. The germline V gene encodes CDR1 MDHEN and CDR2 SYDVKM. The CDR3 runs 19 residues. Primers: 60 Vbeta forward and 13 Jbeta reverse. Libraries were prepared by immunoSEQ multiplex PCR; TCRdb keeps only in-frame clonotypes and omits some of them. The table lists about 170,000 clones, less than 80% of them singletons.

The sequenced material came from PBMCs. The J gene is TRBJ2-2, the V gene TRBV28; 7 bases map to TRBD1. The clonotype was recovered from a female donor in good health and CMV-seronegative. The CDR3 here is CAVDRQRGRVASGTGELFF. Written as DNA, the CDR3 is TGTGCCGTCGACAGACAGAGGGGGCGGGTAGCGTCTGGAACCGGGGAGCTGTTTTTT.